This T cell receptor (beta chain) is from a study of T cell responses to AZD1222 COVID-19 vaccine. Study-wide points: The donor cohort was predominantly white British with a female majority, and clonal diversity may have been underestimated. Spike-specific TCR repertoires showed rising breadth and depth after two AZD1222 doses. Just 5 or 6 AZD1222 recipients tested seropositive at baseline. Targeting of unmutated variant regions was reportedly seen in nearly half of spike-specific TCRs.

The germline V gene encodes CDR1 MNHEY and CDR2 SVGEGT. CDR3 length: 11 residues. With 5 bases removed from V and 7 bases from J, the gap between germline ends came to 8 bases. Details on this clone: The antigen remains undetermined.

Repertoires were generated with immunoSEQ multiplex PCR, while TCRdb's copy carries only in-frame clones and drops some. The sample contains approximately 150,000 clones, roughly nine tenths of which appear only once. The V and J genes are TRBV6-2 or TRBV6-3 and TRBJ1-1; D call uncertain. Sample: peripheral blood, taken on day 0 of AZD1222 vaccination. This sequence originates from an adult in good health. The CDR3 sequence: CASSRVFEAFF. CDR3 bases: TGTGCCAGCAGTCGCGTTTTTGAAGCTTTCTTT.